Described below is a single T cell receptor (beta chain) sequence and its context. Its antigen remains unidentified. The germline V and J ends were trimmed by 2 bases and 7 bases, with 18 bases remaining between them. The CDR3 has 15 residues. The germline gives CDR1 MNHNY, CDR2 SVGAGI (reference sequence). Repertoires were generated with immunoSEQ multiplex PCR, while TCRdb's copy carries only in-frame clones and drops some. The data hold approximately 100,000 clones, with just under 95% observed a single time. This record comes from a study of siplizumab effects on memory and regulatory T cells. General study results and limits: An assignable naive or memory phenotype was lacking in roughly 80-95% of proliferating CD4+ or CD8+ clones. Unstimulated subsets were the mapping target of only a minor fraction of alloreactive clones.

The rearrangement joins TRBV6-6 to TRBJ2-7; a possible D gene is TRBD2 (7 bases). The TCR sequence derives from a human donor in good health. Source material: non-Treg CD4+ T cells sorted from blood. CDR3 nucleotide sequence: TGTGCCAGCAGTTACCCGGGGGGCCAATCGGGGGAGCAGTACTTC. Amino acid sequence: CASSYPGGQSGEQYF.